The next 9 T cell receptor beta chains were all read from a single sample in a study of blood T cell repertoires in COVID-19. Assay used: immunoSEQ multiplex PCR; TCRdb lists only in-frame clones, some missing. The table lists about 160,000 clones, approximately 84% of them singletons. Material: PBMCs or T cells enriched from blood (not recorded which). The receptors derive from a woman between 35 and 50 years old with acute COVID-19.

This clone was recorded once. The J gene is TRBJ1-3, the V gene TRBV10-1; D perhaps matches TRBD1 (5 bases). The V gene's germline CDR1 is WNHNN and CDR2 SYGVQD (reference sequence). The germline V and J ends were trimmed by 3 bases and 2 bases, with 5 bases remaining between them. The CDR3 sequence is 13 residues long. The CDR3, as DNA: TGCGCCAGCAGTGAAGGGGCTGGAAACACCATATATTTT. This codes for CASSEGAGNTIYF.

The chain couples TRBV11-2 to TRBJ1-2; D remains unclear. The CDR3 runs 12 residues. Looked up from germline, CDR1 is SGHAT and CDR2 is FQNNGV. The V and J ends lost 2 bases and 8 bases respectively, with 9 bases between them. The CDR3 region has the DNA TGTGCCAGCAGCTTATTAGTTTACGGCTACACCTTC. Residues: CASSLLVYGYTF.

The chain is built from TRBV10-3 and TRBJ2-7; D is perhaps TRBD1 (6 bases). Trimming shortened V by 6 bases and J by 2 bases, and 11 bases separated the two germline ends. Germline-derived CDR1 and CDR2 are ENHRY and SYGVKD. The CDR3 length is 13 residues. CDR3 sequence: CAIRVGAAYEQYF. In nucleotides, the CDR3 is TGTGCCATCAGGGTGGGGGCGGCCTACGAGCAGTACTTC.

The chain employs TRBV7-6 and TRBJ2-3, with 12 nucleotides matching TRBD2. This CDR3 has 17 residues. V shed 5 bases and J 0 bases; nucleotides not matched to a gene: 6. Per the germline V gene, CDR1 is SGHVS and CDR2 is FNYEAQ. In DNA, the CDR3 is TGTGCCAGCAGCCCTATTACTAGCGGGAGGAGCACAGATACGCAGTATTTT. Its protein is CASSPITSGRSTDTQYF.

The chain uses TRBV7-9 and TRBJ2-1; the match to TRBD2 covers 8 bases. Germline CDR1 reads SEHNR; CDR2 reads FQNEAQ (reference sequence). The CDR3 is 15 amino acids. With 5 bases clipped from V and 7 bases from J, the junction kept 10 bases outside the gene matches. CDR3 loop: CASSRISGMGNEQFF. The CDR3 region has the DNA TGTGCCAGCAGCCGTATTAGCGGGATGGGTAATGAGCAGTTCTTC.

The chain is built from TRBV18 and TRBJ1-6, with D perhaps TRBD1 (5 bases). Between the trimmed V and J ends, which lost 3 bases and 5 bases, there was a span of 11 bases. Germline values: CDR1 KGHSH, CDR2 LQKENI. There are 15 residues in the CDR3. CDR3 sequence reads: CASSPGAANNSPLHF. The CDR3 DNA follows: TGTGCCAGCTCACCTGGGGCAGCAAATAATTCACCCCTCCACTTT.

J is TRBJ1-1 and V is TRBV12-3 or TRBV12-4; D possibly corresponds to TRBD1 (5 bases). This CDR3 comprises 12 residues. V lost 1 base, J lost 13 bases, and 13 bases lay in between. The CDR3 sequence is CASSLGGGGYFF. Here the CDR3 DNA reads TGTGCCAGCAGTTTAGGGGGGGGTGGATATTTCTTT.

V is TRBV2 and J is TRBJ1-1; D gene uncertain. The CDR3 length is 13 residues. CDR1 and CDR2 from the germline V gene are SNHLY and FYNNEI. With 6 bases removed from V and 5 bases from J, the gap between germline ends came to 13 bases. In DNA form, the CDR3 reads TGTGCCAGCAGAATACGGGGAGGGACTGAAGCTTTCTTT. Amino acids: CASRIRGGTEAFF.

The chain couples TRBV3-1 (or the pseudogene TRBV3-2) to TRBJ2-2; 7 bases are shared with TRBD1. Trimming at V came to 4 bases and at J to 1 base, leaving 9 bases not matched to a gene. From germline, CDR1 is LGHDT and CDR2 YNNKEL (reference sequence). The CDR3 runs 17 residues. CDR3 in DNA: TGTGCCAGCAGCCGAGGGGGCAGGTTGGGGAACACCGGGGAGCTGTTTTTT. Protein: CASSRGGRLGNTGELFF.